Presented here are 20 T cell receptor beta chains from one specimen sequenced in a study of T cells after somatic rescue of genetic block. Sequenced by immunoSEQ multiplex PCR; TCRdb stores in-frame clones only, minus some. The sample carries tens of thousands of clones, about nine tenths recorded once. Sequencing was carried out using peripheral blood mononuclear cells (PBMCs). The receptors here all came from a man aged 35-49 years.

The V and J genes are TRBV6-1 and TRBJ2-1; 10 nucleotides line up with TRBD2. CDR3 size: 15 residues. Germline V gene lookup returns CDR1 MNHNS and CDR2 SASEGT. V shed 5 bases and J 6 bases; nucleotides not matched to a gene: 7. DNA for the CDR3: TGTGCCAGCAGTAATAGCGGGAGGCGCCTCAATGAGCAGTTCTTC. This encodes CASSNSGRRLNEQFF.

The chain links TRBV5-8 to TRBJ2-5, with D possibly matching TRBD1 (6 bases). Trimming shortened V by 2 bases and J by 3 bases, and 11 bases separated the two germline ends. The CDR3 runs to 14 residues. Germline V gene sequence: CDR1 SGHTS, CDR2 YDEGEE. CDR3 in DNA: TGTGCCAGCAGCTTAGCCTGGACAGAAGAGACCCAGTACTTC. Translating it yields CASSLAWTEETQYF. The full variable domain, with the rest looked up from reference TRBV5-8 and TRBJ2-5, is EAGVTQSPTHLIKTRGQQATLRCSPISGHTSVYWYQQALGLGLQFLLWYDEGEERNRGNFPPRFSGRQFPNYSSELNVNALELEDSALYLCASSLAWTEETQYFGPGTRLLVL.

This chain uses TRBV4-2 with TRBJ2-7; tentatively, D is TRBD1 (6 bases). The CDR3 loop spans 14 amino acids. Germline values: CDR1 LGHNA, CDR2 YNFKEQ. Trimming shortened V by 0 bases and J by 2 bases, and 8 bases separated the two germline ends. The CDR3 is CASSQDDRPYEQYF. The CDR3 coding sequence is TGTGCCAGCAGCCAAGACGACAGGCCCTACGAGCAGTACTTC.

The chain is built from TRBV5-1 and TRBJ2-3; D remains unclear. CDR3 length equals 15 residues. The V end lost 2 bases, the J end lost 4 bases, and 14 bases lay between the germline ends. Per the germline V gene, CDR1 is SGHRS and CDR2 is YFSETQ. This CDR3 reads CASSFADTSADTQYF. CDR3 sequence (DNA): TGCGCCAGCAGCTTCGCTGACACTTCGGCAGATACGCAGTATTTT.

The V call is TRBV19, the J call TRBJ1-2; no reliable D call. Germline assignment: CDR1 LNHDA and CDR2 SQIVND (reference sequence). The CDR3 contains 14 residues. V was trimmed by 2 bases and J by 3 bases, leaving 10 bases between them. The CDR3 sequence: CASSIIRGDYGYTF. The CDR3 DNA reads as TGTGCCAGTAGTATAATTCGGGGAGACTATGGCTACACCTTC.

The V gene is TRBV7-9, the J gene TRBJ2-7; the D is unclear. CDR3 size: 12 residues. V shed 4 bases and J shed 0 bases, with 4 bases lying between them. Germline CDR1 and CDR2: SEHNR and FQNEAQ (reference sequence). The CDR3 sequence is CASSSSSYEQYF. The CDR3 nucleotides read TGTGCCAGCAGCTCGAGCTCCTACGAGCAGTACTTC. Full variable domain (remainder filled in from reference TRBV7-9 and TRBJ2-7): DTGVSQNPRHKITKRGQNVTFRCDPISEHNRLYWYRQTLGQGPEFLTYFQNEAQLEKSRLLSDRFSAERPKGSFSTLEIQRTEQGDSAMYLCASSSSSYEQYFGPGTRLTVT.

CDR3 sequence reads: CASSVEDRSYGYTF. CDR3 nucleotide sequence: TGTGCCAGCAGCGTAGAAGACAGGAGCTATGGCTACACCTTC. This chain connects TRBV9 to TRBJ1-2, with a possible D match to TRBD1 (6 bases). Germline CDR1 and CDR2: SGDLS and YYNGEE. The CDR3 covers 14 residues. V lost 0 bases, J lost 4 bases, and 10 bases lay in between.

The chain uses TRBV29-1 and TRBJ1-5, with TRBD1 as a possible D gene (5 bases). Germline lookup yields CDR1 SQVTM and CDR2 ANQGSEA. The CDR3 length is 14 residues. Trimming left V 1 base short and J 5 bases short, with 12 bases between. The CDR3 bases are TGCAGCGTTGAAGTTGGGGGGGTGGATCAGCCCCAGCATTTT. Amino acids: CSVEVGGVDQPQHF.

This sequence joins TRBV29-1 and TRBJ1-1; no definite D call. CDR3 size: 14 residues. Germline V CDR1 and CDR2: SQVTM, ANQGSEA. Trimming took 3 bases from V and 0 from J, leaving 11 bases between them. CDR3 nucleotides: TGCAGCGTTGAGTTGGAGACCATGAACACTGAAGCTTTCTTT. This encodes CSVELETMNTEAFF.

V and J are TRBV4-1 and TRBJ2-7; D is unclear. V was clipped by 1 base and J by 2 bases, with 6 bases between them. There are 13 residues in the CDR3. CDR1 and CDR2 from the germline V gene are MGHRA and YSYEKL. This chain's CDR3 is CASSQAGTYEQYF. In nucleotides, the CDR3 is TGCGCCAGCAGCCAAGCTGGAACCTACGAGCAGTACTTC.

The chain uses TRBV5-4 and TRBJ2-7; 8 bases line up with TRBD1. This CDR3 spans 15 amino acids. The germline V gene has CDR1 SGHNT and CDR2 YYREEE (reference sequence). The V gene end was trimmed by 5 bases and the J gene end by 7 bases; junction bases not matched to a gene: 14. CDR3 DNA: TGTGCCAGCAGAACGGGGGCGGGACAGGTAGGGGAGCAGTACTTC. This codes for CASRTGAGQVGEQYF. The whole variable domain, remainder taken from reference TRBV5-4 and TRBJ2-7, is ETGVTQSPTHLIKTRGQQVTLRCSSQSGHNTVSWYQQALGQGPQFIFQYYREEENGRGNFPPRFSGLQFPNYSSELNVNALELDDSALYLCASRTGAGQVGEQYFGPGTRLTVT.

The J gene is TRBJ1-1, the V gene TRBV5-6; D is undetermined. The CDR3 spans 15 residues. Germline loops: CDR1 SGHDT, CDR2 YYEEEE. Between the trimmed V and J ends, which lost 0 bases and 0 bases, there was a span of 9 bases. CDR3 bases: TGTGCCAGCAGCTTGGCGTTGGCGGTGAACACTGAAGCTTTCTTT. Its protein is CASSLALAVNTEAFF.

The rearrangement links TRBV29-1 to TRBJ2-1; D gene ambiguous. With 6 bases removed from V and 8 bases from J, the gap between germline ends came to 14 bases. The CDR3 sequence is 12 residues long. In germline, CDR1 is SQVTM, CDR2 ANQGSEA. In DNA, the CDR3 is TGCAGCGTCCGAAAAGGACCCGATGAGCAGTTCTTC. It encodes CSVRKGPDEQFF.

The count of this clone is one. CDR3 DNA: TGTGCCAGCAGGAGCCAGGGTTTAAATGAAAAACTGTTTTTT. This codes for CASRSQGLNEKLFF. The chain joins TRBV7-8 to TRBJ1-4; possible D gene TRBD1, 5 bases. This CDR3 spans 14 amino acids. V was cut by 6 bases and J by 5 bases, with 13 bases left in between. Germline V lookup: CDR1 SGHVS, CDR2 FQNEAQ.

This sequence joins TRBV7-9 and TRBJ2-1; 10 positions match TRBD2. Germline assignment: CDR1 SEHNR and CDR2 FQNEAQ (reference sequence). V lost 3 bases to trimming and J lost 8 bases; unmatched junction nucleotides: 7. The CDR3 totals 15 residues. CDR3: CASSLSSSGSDEQFF. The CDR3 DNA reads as TGTGCCAGCAGCTTGTCCTCTAGCGGGAGCGATGAGCAGTTCTTC.

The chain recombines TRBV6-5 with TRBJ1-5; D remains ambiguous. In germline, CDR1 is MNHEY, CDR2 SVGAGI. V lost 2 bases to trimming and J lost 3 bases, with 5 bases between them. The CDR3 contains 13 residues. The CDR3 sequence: CASSYGFNQPQHF. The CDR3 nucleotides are TGTGCCAGCAGTTACGGATTCAATCAGCCCCAGCATTTT.

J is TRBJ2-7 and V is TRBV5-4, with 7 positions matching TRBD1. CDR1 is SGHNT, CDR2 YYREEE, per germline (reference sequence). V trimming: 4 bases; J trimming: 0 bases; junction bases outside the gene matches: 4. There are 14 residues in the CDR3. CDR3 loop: CASSSRQGSYEQYF. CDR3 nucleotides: TGTGCCAGCAGCAGCCGACAGGGCTCCTACGAGCAGTACTTC.

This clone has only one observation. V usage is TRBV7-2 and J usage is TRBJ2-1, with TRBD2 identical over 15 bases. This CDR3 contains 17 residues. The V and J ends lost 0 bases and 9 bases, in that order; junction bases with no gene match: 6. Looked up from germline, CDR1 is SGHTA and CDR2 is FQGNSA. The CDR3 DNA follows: TGTGCCAGCAGCTTAGCTGTCGGGACTAGCGGGAGGCGTGAGCAGTTCTTC. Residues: CASSLAVGTSGRREQFF.

The CDR3 protein is CASRDPLTHYGYTF. CDR3 nucleotide sequence: TGTGCCAGCAGGGACCCCCTTACCCACTATGGCTACACCTTC. V and J are TRBV6-1 and TRBJ1-2; no reliable D call. The CDR3 sequence is 14 residues long. The V gene's germline CDR1 is MNHNS and CDR2 SASEGT. V shed 6 bases and J shed 3 bases, with 14 bases lying between them.

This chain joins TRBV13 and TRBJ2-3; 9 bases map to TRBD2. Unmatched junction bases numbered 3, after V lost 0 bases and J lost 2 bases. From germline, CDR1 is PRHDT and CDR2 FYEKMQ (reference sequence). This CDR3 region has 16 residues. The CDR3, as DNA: TGTGCCAGCAGCTTAGGAGCGGGAGGCTTCACAGATACGCAGTATTTT. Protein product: CASSLGAGGFTDTQYF.